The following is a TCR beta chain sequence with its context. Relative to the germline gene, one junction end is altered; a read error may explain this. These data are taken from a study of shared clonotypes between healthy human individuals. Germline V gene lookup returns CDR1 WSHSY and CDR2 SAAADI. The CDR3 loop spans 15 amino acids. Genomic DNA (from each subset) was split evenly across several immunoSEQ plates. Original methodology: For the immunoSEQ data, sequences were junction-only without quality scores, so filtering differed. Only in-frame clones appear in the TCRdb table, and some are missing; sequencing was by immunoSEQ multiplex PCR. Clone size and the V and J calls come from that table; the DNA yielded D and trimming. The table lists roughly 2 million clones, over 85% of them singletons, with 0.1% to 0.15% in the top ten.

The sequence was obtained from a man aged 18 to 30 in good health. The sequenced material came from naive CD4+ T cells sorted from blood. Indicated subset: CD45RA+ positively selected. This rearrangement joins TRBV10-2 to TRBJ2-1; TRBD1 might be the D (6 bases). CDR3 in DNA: TGCGCCGGCAGTGAGTTCCCATTAACAGGGACTGAGCAGTTCTTC. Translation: CAGSEFPLTGTEQFF.